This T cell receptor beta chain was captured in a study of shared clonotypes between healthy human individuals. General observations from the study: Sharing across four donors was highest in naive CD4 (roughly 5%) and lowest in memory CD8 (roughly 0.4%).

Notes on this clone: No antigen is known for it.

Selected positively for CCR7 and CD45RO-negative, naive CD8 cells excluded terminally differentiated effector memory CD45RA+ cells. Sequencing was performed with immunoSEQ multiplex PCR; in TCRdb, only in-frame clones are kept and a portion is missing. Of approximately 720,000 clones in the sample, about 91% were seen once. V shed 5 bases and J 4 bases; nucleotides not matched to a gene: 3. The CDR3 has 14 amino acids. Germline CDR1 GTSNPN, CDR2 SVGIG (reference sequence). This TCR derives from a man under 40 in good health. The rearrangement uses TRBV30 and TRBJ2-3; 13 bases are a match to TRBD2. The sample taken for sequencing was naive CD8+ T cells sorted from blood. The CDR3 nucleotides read TGTGCCTGGGGGACTAGCGGGACGTCAGATACGCAGTATTTT. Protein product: CAWGTSGTSDTQYF.